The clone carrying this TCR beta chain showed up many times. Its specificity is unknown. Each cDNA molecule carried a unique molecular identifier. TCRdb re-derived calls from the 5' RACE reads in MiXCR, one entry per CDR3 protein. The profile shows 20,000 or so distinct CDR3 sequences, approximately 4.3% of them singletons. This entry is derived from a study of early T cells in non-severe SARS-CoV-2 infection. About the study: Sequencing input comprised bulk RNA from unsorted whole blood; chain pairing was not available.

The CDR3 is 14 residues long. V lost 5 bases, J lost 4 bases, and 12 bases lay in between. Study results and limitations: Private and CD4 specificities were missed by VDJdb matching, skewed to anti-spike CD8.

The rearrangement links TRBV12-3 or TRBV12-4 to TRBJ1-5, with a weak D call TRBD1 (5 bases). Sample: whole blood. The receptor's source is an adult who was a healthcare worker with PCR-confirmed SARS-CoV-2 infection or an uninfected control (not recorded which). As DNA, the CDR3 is TGTGCCAGCAGTCAGGGTTCCAAGAATCAGCCCCAGCATTTT. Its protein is CASSQGSKNQPQHF.